The 14 T cell receptor beta chains in this list originate from one sample, sequenced in a study of T-cell memory formation after mild COVID-19. TCRdb recomputed calls from the 5' RACE reads with MiXCR, one row per CDR3 protein. The sample consists of about 560,000 distinct CDR3 sequences, 20% to 25% of them appearing once. Sequences were obtained from PBMCs or a T cell subset sorted from them (not recorded which). These TCRs come from an adult woman who had mild COVID-19 (a few samples of this study predate the infection). Cell type and time point are not known.

The CDR3 sequence is CASSLRVTTNEKLFF. CDR3 nucleotides: TGTGCCAGCAGCCTGAGGGTGACAACTAATGAAAAACTGTTTTTT. The J gene is TRBJ1-4, the V gene TRBV7-2; D remains ambiguous. Trimming removed 5 bases at V and 0 bases at J, with 10 bases between. The CDR3 runs 15 residues. Per the germline V gene, CDR1 is SGHTA and CDR2 is FQGNSA.

This clonotype showed up just once. This chain's CDR3 is CASSLSHLYGYTF. In DNA form, the CDR3 reads TGTGCCAGCAGCTTATCGCACCTCTATGGCTACACCTTC. The V gene is TRBV7-9, the J gene TRBJ1-2; D call uncertain. V dropped 2 bases and J dropped 4 bases, with 8 bases sitting between them. The CDR3 contains 13 residues. Germline lookup yields CDR1 SEHNR and CDR2 FQNEAQ (reference sequence).

This clonotype showed up just once. The rearrangement joins TRBV19 to TRBJ2-5, with 7 bases fitting TRBD2. With V trimmed by 4 bases and J by 0 bases, 2 bases remained unmatched. From germline, CDR1 is LNHDA and CDR2 SQIVND (reference sequence). The CDR3 length is 14 residues. The CDR3 loop reads CASSTLADQETQYF. The CDR3, as DNA: TGTGCCAGTAGTACTCTAGCGGACCAAGAGACCCAGTACTTC.

This clonotype was picked up a small number of times. This rearrangement joins TRBV12-3 or TRBV12-4 to TRBJ2-1, with 8 bases matching TRBD2. V trimming: 5 bases; J trimming: 6 bases; junction bases outside the gene matches: 12. The CDR3 runs 16 residues. CDR3 in amino acids: CASSPIGSGVFNEQFF. The CDR3 nucleotides are TGTGCCAGCAGTCCGATAGGTAGCGGGGTATTCAATGAGCAGTTCTTC.

This chain links TRBV7-2 with TRBJ2-7; TRBD2 matches at 7 bases. After removal of 3 bases from V and 2 bases from J, the junction contained 4 bases not matched to a gene. The CDR3 has 14 residues. The germline V gene encodes CDR1 SGHTA and CDR2 FQGNSA. The CDR3 here is CASSFYREAYEQYF. CDR3 in DNA: TGTGCCAGCAGCTTCTACCGGGAGGCCTACGAGCAGTACTTC.

The chain combines TRBV11-2 with TRBJ1-5; 7 nucleotides agree with TRBD1. The germline V gene has CDR1 SGHAT and CDR2 FQNNGV. V lost 5 bases, J lost 1 base, and 8 bases stayed unmatched. The CDR3 contains 16 residues. DNA for the CDR3: TGTGCCAGCAGCCCAATAGGGGGCAAGAGCAATCAGCCCCAGCATTTT. Translating it yields CASSPIGGKSNQPQHF.

There are a few counts of this clonotype. The V call is TRBV4-1, the J call TRBJ1-5; D might be TRBD1 (5 bases). CDR1 and CDR2 from the germline V gene are MGHRA and YSYEKL. The CDR3 is made up of 14 amino acids. Trimming pared 4 bases from V and 5 bases from J, leaving 12 bases between. The CDR3 DNA is TGCGCCAGCAGCCTCAATTCGGGGGATCAGCCCCAGCATTTT. It is translated as CASSLNSGDQPQHF.

This clonotype was counted a single time. The genes are TRBV7-8 and TRBJ1-4; the D is unclear. This CDR3 has 15 amino acids. Germline V gives CDR1 SGHVS, CDR2 FQNEAQ. Trimming cost V 1 base and J 5 bases, with 11 bases left between them. The CDR3 protein is CASSLVWEANEKLFF. DNA for the CDR3: TGTGCCAGCAGCTTAGTTTGGGAGGCGAATGAAAAACTGTTTTTT.

The chain combines TRBV3-1 with TRBJ2-3; TRBD2 might be the D (5 bases). Germline V lookup: CDR1 LGHDT, CDR2 YNNKEL (reference sequence). The germline V and J ends were trimmed by 0 bases and 6 bases, with 10 bases remaining between them. The CDR3 is 14 amino acids. In DNA, the CDR3 is TGTGCCAGCAGCCAAGATGGAGGATGGGATACGCAGTATTTT. Translating it yields CASSQDGGWDTQYF.

There are a few counts of this clonotype. This sequence joins TRBV6-5 and TRBJ2-2; D is possibly TRBD1 or TRBD2 (5 bases each). CDR3 size: 17 residues. V dropped 5 bases and J dropped 0 bases, with 16 bases sitting between them. Per the germline V gene, CDR1 is MNHEY and CDR2 is SVGAGI. The CDR3, as DNA: TGTGCCAGCAGTCGCCAGGGAGAGGCGTCGAACACCGGGGAGCTGTTTTTT. This encodes CASSRQGEASNTGELFF.

This clonotype was picked up a small number of times. The gene calls are TRBV7-9 and TRBJ2-1, with 11 bases aligning to TRBD2. Germline loops: CDR1 SEHNR, CDR2 FQNEAQ (reference sequence). This CDR3 has 18 amino acids. V gave up 5 bases and J gave up 3 bases; unmatched junction bases: 12. The CDR3 DNA reads as TGTGCCAGCAGCCCCAACGGAGCCGGGACTAGCGGCTACAATGAGCAGTTCTTC. As protein: CASSPNGAGTSGYNEQFF.

A few counts support this clonotype. The chain uses TRBV5-5 and TRBJ2-1; 10 nucleotides match TRBD2. The CDR3 covers 15 residues. Germline V gene lookup returns CDR1 SGHKS and CDR2 YYEKEE (reference sequence). The V and J ends lost 1 base and 9 bases, in that order; junction bases with no gene match: 7. The CDR3 sequence: CASSLSLAGVSEQFF. CDR3 DNA sequence: TGTGCCAGCAGCTTGTCCCTAGCGGGGGTCTCTGAGCAGTTCTTC. Full variable domain (outside the CDR3, taken from reference TRBV5-5 and TRBJ2-1): DAGVTQSPTHLIKTRGQQVTLRCSPISGHKSVSWYQQVLGQGPQFIFQYYEKEERGRGNFPDRFSARQFPNYSSELNVNALLLGDSALYLCASSLSLAGVSEQFFGPGTRLTVL.

This rearrangement joins TRBV19 to TRBJ1-1, with D perhaps TRBD1 (6 bases). Germline CDR1 reads LNHDA; CDR2 reads SQIVND (reference sequence). Trimming removed 9 bases at V and 1 base at J, with 9 bases between. CDR3 length: 12 residues. The CDR3 spells CASGGRNTEAFF. The CDR3 coding sequence is TGTGCCAGCGGGGGCAGGAACACTGAAGCTTTCTTT.

The chain recombines TRBV10-3 with TRBJ1-4, with unresolved D. Germline V gene data show CDR1 as ENHRY and CDR2 as SYGVKD. The CDR3 has 15 residues. The ends were cut back, 0 bases at V and 8 bases at J, with 13 bases in the middle. DNA for the CDR3: TGTGCCATCAGTGAGTCGAGGAACGGACCCGAAAAACTGTTTTTT. Protein product: CAISESRNGPEKLFF.